The 22 T cell receptor beta chains presented below share a single source sample, sequenced in a study of T cells in Graves' hyperthyroidism and ophthalmopathy. Using RNA transcripts as the source, TCR beta CDR3 regions were amplified. The TCR CDR3 first-round RT-PCR relied on the HTBI primer set. TCRdb reanalysed the multiplex PCR reads using MiXCR and keeps one entry per CDR3 protein. The sample yields fewer than 450,000 distinct CDR3 sequences, roughly 18% seen once. The sequenced sample was blood. These receptors all stem from a man aged 18-30 years with Graves' ophthalmopathy.

This clonotype was observed a handful of times. J is TRBJ2-2 and V is TRBV5-6; D may be TRBD2 (5 bases). This CDR3 has 15 residues. V lost 1 base and J lost 3, with 10 bases in between. CDR1 SGHDT and CDR2 YYEEEE come from the germline V gene. The CDR3 region has the DNA TGTGCCAGCAGCTTGTTAACCGGGGACACCGGGGAGCTGTTTTTT. Translating gives CASSLLTGDTGELFF. Using reference TRBV5-6 and TRBJ2-2 for the parts outside the CDR3, the full variable domain is DAGVTQSPTHLIKTRGQQVTLRCSPKSGHDTVSWYQQALGQGPQFIFQYYEEEERQRGNFPDRFSGHQFPNYSSELNVNALLLGDSALYLCASSLLTGDTGELFFGEGSRLTVL.

The CDR3 DNA is TGCGCCAGCAGCCCGATCTTTACAGGGGGCAGGCAGTTCTTC. Its translation is CASSPIFTGGRQFF. This chain joins TRBV4-1 and TRBJ2-1, with TRBD1 matching over 9 bases. CDR1 and CDR2 (germline): MGHRA, YSYEKL. The CDR3 length is 14 residues. Trimming took 4 bases from V and 12 from J; bases not matched to a gene: 10.

V gene TRBV29-1 combines with J gene TRBJ1-1; D is perhaps TRBD1 (5 bases). Germline CDR1 is SQVTM and CDR2 is ANQGSEA. The length of the CDR3 is 14 residues. Trimming left V 3 bases short and J 1 base short, with 12 bases between. CDR3 coding DNA: TGCAGCGTTGAGCTTTGGGGGGGGAACACTGAAGCTTTCTTT. This gives the protein CSVELWGGNTEAFF. Full variable domain (remainder filled in from reference TRBV29-1 and TRBJ1-1): SAVISQKPSRDICQRGTSLTIQCQVDSQVTMMFWYRQQPGQSLTLIATANQGSEATYESGFVIDKFPISRPNLTFSTLTVSNMSPEDSSIYLCSVELWGGNTEAFFGQGTRLTVV.

This clonotype was counted at least ten times. This CDR3 is CASSSQGDTLHF. Here the CDR3 DNA reads TGTGCCAGCAGTTCACAGGGAGACACCCTCCACTTT. The rearrangement uses TRBV28 and TRBJ1-6; a possible D gene is TRBD1 (6 bases). Germline CDR1 is MDHEN and CDR2 is SYDVKM. This CDR3 contains 12 residues. V was clipped by 4 bases and J by 14 bases, with 12 bases between them.

The rearrangement joins TRBV6-2 or TRBV6-3 to TRBJ2-3; 9 bases agree with TRBD2. V was clipped by 6 bases and J by 5 bases; unmatched bases: 6. The CDR3 extends over 14 amino acids. Per germline, CDR1 MNHEY and CDR2 SVGEGT. The CDR3 coding sequence is TGTGCCAGCAGCGAAAGCGGGGGGAAAGATACGCAGTATTTT. It is translated as CASSESGGKDTQYF.

This clonotype has a single count. Because the CDR3's place on the DNA is in doubt, the DNA is left out and the CDR3 is given as listed by TCRdb. The chain combines TRBV29-1 with TRBJ1-1; the table names TRBD1, a call not compared with the DNA. CDR1 and CDR2 from the germline V gene are SQVTM and ANQGSEA. The CDR3 has 21 residues if both end residues are counted. CDR3 protein: CSVFRVGETQYFGPGTTEAFF.

V gene TRBV6-1 combines with J gene TRBJ1-1; D gene uncertain. This CDR3 is built from 11 residues. The germline V gene has CDR1 MNHNS and CDR2 SASEGT. V dropped 11 bases and J dropped 2 bases, with 9 bases sitting between them. This CDR3 reads CAVGENTEAFF. CDR3 in DNA: TGTGCCGTCGGGGAAAACACTGAAGCTTTCTTT.

This clonotype appeared many times. The CDR3 DNA sequence: TGTGCCAGCAGCTTACGGCAGGGAAACTACAATGAGCAGTTCTTC. Amino acid sequence: CASSLRQGNYNEQFF. The genes are TRBV7-9 and TRBJ2-1; D might be TRBD1 (5 bases). The V end was cut by 2 bases, the J end by 3 bases, with 11 bases between. There are 15 residues in the CDR3. Germline-derived CDR1 and CDR2 are SEHNR and FQNEAQ (reference sequence).

This clonotype was picked up many times. The CDR3 loop is CATSDANQPQHF. The CDR3, as DNA: TGTGCCACCAGTGATGCAAATCAGCCCCAGCATTTT. The chain carries TRBV24-1 and TRBJ1-5; no definite D call. Trimming removed 3 bases from V and 4 bases from J, with 3 bases in between. The CDR3 has 12 amino acids. Germline V gene lookup returns CDR1 KGHDR and CDR2 SFDVKD.

This clonotype showed up many times. This chain uses TRBV7-9 with TRBJ1-1; no clear D. The CDR3 is 11 amino acids. V lost 9 bases to trimming and J lost 0 bases, with 5 bases between them. Germline CDR1 is SEHNR and CDR2 is FQNEAQ (reference sequence). CDR3 coding DNA: TGTGCCAGTGACTTGAACACTGAAGCTTTCTTT. The encoded protein is CASDLNTEAFF. Combining the CDR3 with reference TRBV7-9 and TRBJ1-1 gives the whole variable domain DTGVSQNPRHKITKRGQNVTFRCDPISEHNRLYWYRQTLGQGPEFLTYFQNEAQLEKSRLLSDRFSAERPKGSFSTLEIQRTEQGDSAMYLCASDLNTEAFFGQGTRLTVV.

This chain joins TRBV19 and TRBJ2-1; 7 positions match TRBD1. The V segment lost 4 bases and the J segment 3 bases; nucleotides outside the gene matches: 6. The length of the CDR3 is 15 residues. Looked up from germline, CDR1 is LNHDA and CDR2 is SQIVND (reference sequence). The CDR3, as DNA: TGTGCCAGTAGTACCCAACGACAGGGCTACAATGAGCAGTTCTTC. Translating it yields CASSTQRQGYNEQFF.

At least ten counts were recorded for this clonotype. The chain employs TRBV3-1 and TRBJ1-2; D unresolved. The V gene's germline CDR1 is LGHDT and CDR2 YNNKEL (reference sequence). Trimming stripped 3 bases from V and 4 bases from J, with 9 bases between. The CDR3 contains 13 residues. DNA of the CDR3: TGTGCCAGCAGCCAGGACCGCTCCTATGGCTACACCTTC. Its translation: CASSQDRSYGYTF.

In its sample, this clonotype was seen many times. The chain couples TRBV5-6 to TRBJ2-5; maybe TRBD2 (7 bases). CDR3 length: 17 amino acids. Trimming took 3 bases from V and 0 from J, leaving 18 bases between them. Germline values: CDR1 SGHDT, CDR2 YYEEEE. The CDR3: CASSWRGGQVDQETQYF. The CDR3 DNA is TGTGCCAGCAGCTGGAGGGGGGGCCAGGTCGACCAAGAGACCCAGTACTTC.

This clonotype was detected a few times. V gene TRBV10-3 combines with J gene TRBJ2-2, with D perhaps matching TRBD1 (5 bases). The CDR3 spans 14 residues. The V and J ends lost 6 bases and 4 bases respectively, with 12 bases between them. Germline V gives CDR1 ENHRY, CDR2 SYGVKD. CDR3 in DNA: TGTGCCATCAGCCCCAGGGATGGCACCGGGGAGCTGTTTTTT. It is translated as CAISPRDGTGELFF.

The rearrangement joins TRBV7-9 to TRBJ2-1; TRBD1 matches 7 bases. After removal of 5 bases from V and 3 bases from J, the junction contained 7 bases not matched to a gene. From germline, CDR1 is SEHNR and CDR2 FQNEAQ (reference sequence). The CDR3 extends over 15 amino acids. This chain's CDR3 is CASSETGPDYNEQFF. The CDR3 nucleotides are TGTGCCAGCAGCGAGACAGGGCCAGACTACAATGAGCAGTTCTTC. Full variable domain (remainder filled in from reference TRBV7-9 and TRBJ2-1): DTGVSQNPRHKITKRGQNVTFRCDPISEHNRLYWYRQTLGQGPEFLTYFQNEAQLEKSRLLSDRFSAERPKGSFSTLEIQRTEQGDSAMYLCASSETGPDYNEQFFGPGTRLTVL.

The chain employs TRBV9 and TRBJ1-2; 8 bases match TRBD1. Germline V gene lookup returns CDR1 SGDLS and CDR2 YYNGEE. V shed 2 bases, J shed 1 base, and the junction held 13 bases outside the gene matches. The CDR3 is 18 amino acids. The CDR3 spells CASSVSRGRVEYNYGYTF. The CDR3 DNA follows: TGTGCCAGCAGCGTTTCCAGGGGGCGGGTTGAGTATAACTATGGCTACACCTTC.

CDR3: CASSFGRDPEAFF. CDR3 in DNA: TGTGCCAGCAGCTTCGGCAGGGACCCTGAAGCTTTCTTT. The V gene is TRBV5-4, the J gene TRBJ1-1; perhaps TRBD1 as D (5 bases). CDR3 length: 13 amino acids. Germline V gene sequence: CDR1 SGHNT, CDR2 YYREEE (reference sequence). Trimming stripped 2 bases from V and 6 bases from J, with 11 bases between.

The J gene is TRBJ1-2, the V gene TRBV12-3 or TRBV12-4, with D maybe TRBD1 (6 bases). V lost 6 bases, J lost 5 bases, and 16 bases lay in between. The CDR3 contains 14 residues. This CDR3 reads CASRPGGAGYGYTF. For the CDR3, the DNA is TGTGCCAGCAGGCCCGGGGGCGCGGGTTATGGCTACACCTTC.

On this clonotype: A much larger clone sits a single nucleotide away, making a read error possible. The chain recombines TRBV6-5 with TRBJ2-5, with 10 positions matching TRBD2. CDR1 and CDR2 from the germline V gene are MNHEY and SVGAGI. This CDR3 spans 15 amino acids. As DNA, the CDR3 is TGTGCCAGCAGTTATTCAGCGGGGGGGCAAGAGGCCCAGTACTTC. Its translation: CASSYSAGGQEAQYF.

V is TRBV6-2 or TRBV6-3 and J is TRBJ1-2, with 9 bases that match TRBD1. The ends lost 0 bases at V and 3 bases at J; junction bases unmatched: 2. Looked up from germline, CDR1 is MNHEY and CDR2 is SVGEGT. This CDR3 spans 15 amino acids. CDR3 sequence (DNA): TGTGCCAGCAGTTACTCGACAGGGGGTTACTATGGCTACACCTTC. It yields the protein CASSYSTGGYYGYTF.

This clonotype was seen a few times. Germline is not matched at one junction end, which may reflect a read error. The chain has TRBV6-1 and TRBJ1-4; D gene uncertain. Per the germline V gene, CDR1 is MNHNS and CDR2 is SASEGT. The CDR3 sequence is 11 residues long. In DNA, the CDR3 is TGTGCCAGCAGAGTTAATGAAAAACCGTTTTTT. This encodes CASRVNEKPFF.

This clonotype was observed a handful of times. The chain has TRBV4-1 and TRBJ1-5; 9 positions agree with TRBD1. V lost 0 bases, J lost 3 bases, and 6 bases stayed unmatched. This CDR3 comprises 17 residues. Germline V gives CDR1 MGHRA, CDR2 YSYEKL. The CDR3 DNA reads TGCGCCAGCAGCCAAGAGTTCGGGACAGGGTCCAATCAGCCCCAGCATTTT. It is translated as CASSQEFGTGSNQPQHF.